One sample yielded the 32 T cell receptor beta chains listed below, sequenced in a study of cytomegalovirus exposure and HLA in healthy donors. The PCR had 60 Vbeta and 13 Jbeta primers. Profiled with immunoSEQ multiplex PCR; TCRdb holds only in-frame clones, not every one. Here the sample spans 95,000 to 120,000 clones, roughly 70% being singletons. Sequencing was done on a sample of PBMCs. The receptors stem from a middle-aged woman in good health and CMV-seropositive.

V usage is TRBV7-8 and J usage is TRBJ1-6; D not resolved. The germline gives CDR1 SGHVS, CDR2 FQNEAQ. This CDR3 comprises 14 residues. Trimming cost V 0 bases and J 6 bases, with 6 bases left between them. The CDR3 nucleotides read TGTGCCAGCAGCTTAGCTGGCAGTAATTCACCCCTCCACTTT. Protein product: CASSLAGSNSPLHF.

This clone was seen only once. The chain recombines TRBV14 with TRBJ1-2, with a tentative D call TRBD1 (5 bases). CDR1 and CDR2 (germline): SGHDN, FVKESK. The CDR3 contains 15 residues. Trimming removed 0 bases at V and 4 bases at J, with 12 bases between. Here the CDR3 reads CASSQEWGRVYGYTF. The CDR3 DNA sequence: TGTGCCAGCAGCCAAGAATGGGGCAGGGTCTATGGCTACACCTTC. Filled out from reference TRBV14 and TRBJ1-2, the complete variable domain reads EAGVTQFPSHSVIEKGQTVTLRCDPISGHDNLYWYRRVMGKEIKFLLHFVKESKQDESGMPNNRFLAERTGGTYSTLKVQPAELEDSGVYFCASSQEWGRVYGYTFGSGTRLTVV.

This clone was observed once. The chain joins TRBV5-6 to TRBJ2-5; 7 nucleotides match TRBD1. V dropped 4 bases and J dropped 5; count of bases not matched to a gene: 11. This CDR3 region has 15 residues. The germline V gene encodes CDR1 SGHDT and CDR2 YYEEEE. DNA of the CDR3: TGTGCCAGCAGCGCCACAGGGGAAACCTGGGAGACCCAGTACTTC. Encoded protein: CASSATGETWETQYF.

The gene calls are TRBV6-6 and TRBJ2-7, with TRBD2 identical over 10 bases. The CDR3 length is 15 residues. The V and J ends lost 2 bases and 2 bases, in that order; junction bases with no gene match: 3. From germline, CDR1 is MNHNY and CDR2 SVGAGI (reference sequence). This CDR3 is CASSYQAGGTYEQYF. CDR3 sequence (DNA): TGTGCCAGCAGTTACCAAGCGGGAGGGACCTACGAGCAGTACTTC.

This clone was counted between two and nine times. The chain carries TRBV7-9 and TRBJ1-2; D might be TRBD1 (5 bases). From germline, CDR1 is SEHNR and CDR2 FQNEAQ (reference sequence). This CDR3 comprises 13 residues. Trimming stripped 0 bases from V and 8 bases from J, with 10 bases between. CDR3 DNA: TGTGCCAGCAGCTTAGCGGGGTGGGGCGGCTACACCTTC. Residues: CASSLAGWGGYTF. The full variable domain, its missing parts supplied by reference TRBV7-9 and TRBJ1-2, is DTGVSQNPRHKITKRGQNVTFRCDPISEHNRLYWYRQTLGQGPEFLTYFQNEAQLEKSRLLSDRFSAERPKGSFSTLEIQRTEQGDSAMYLCASSLAGWGGYTFGSGTRLTVV.

This clone was detected only a few times. The chain couples TRBV2 to TRBJ2-5; D is possibly TRBD1 (6 bases). The CDR3 consists of 12 residues. Trimming removed 7 bases from V and 4 bases from J, with 10 bases in between. The germline gives CDR1 SNHLY, CDR2 FYNNEI. The CDR3 bases are TGTGCCAGCAACCAGGGGCGAGAGACCCAGTACTTC. Encoded protein: CASNQGRETQYF.

This clone was recorded once. The J gene is TRBJ2-1, the V gene TRBV9, with D uncertain. The germline V and J ends were trimmed by 3 bases and 6 bases, with 10 bases remaining between them. Germline V gene data show CDR1 as SGDLS and CDR2 as YYNGEE. The CDR3 extends over 13 amino acids. The CDR3 spells CASSAFPSNEQFF. The DNA for the CDR3 is TGTGCCAGCAGCGCGTTTCCTTCCAATGAGCAGTTCTTC.

This clone was detected a few times. The chain carries TRBV5-8 and TRBJ2-1; 9 nucleotides match TRBD1. The CDR3 consists of 20 residues. V lost 4 bases to trimming and J lost 0 bases; unmatched junction nucleotides: 17. CDR1 SGHTS and CDR2 YDEGEE come from the germline V gene. Written as DNA, the CDR3 is TGTGCCAGCAGCGCGTTTTTTGGGACAGGGTCTCTTCCCTCCTACAATGAGCAGTTCTTC. Protein sequence: CASSAFFGTGSLPSYNEQFF.

The chain's CDR3 is CASSPRVGYTEAFF. For the CDR3, the DNA is TGCGCCAGCAGCCCCAGGGTCGGGTACACTGAAGCTTTCTTT. The genes are TRBV5-1 and TRBJ1-1, with D tentatively TRBD1 (5 bases). Between the trimmed V and J ends, which lost 4 bases and 3 bases, there was a span of 13 bases. Germline-derived CDR1 and CDR2 are SGHRS and YFSETQ. The CDR3 contains 14 residues. Combining the CDR3 with reference TRBV5-1 and TRBJ1-1 gives the whole variable domain KAGVTQTPRYLIKTRGQQVTLSCSPISGHRSVSWYQQTPGQGLQFLFEYFSETQRNKGNFPGRFSGRQFSNSRSEMNVSTLELGDSALYLCASSPRVGYTEAFFGQGTRLTVV.

In its sample, this clone was seen once. The chain couples TRBV10-2 to TRBJ2-7; 7 bases map to TRBD2. Germline assignment: CDR1 WSHSY and CDR2 SAAADI. V shed 4 bases, J shed 6 bases, and the junction held 3 bases outside the gene matches. The CDR3 is 12 residues long. As DNA, the CDR3 is TGCGCCAGCAGTGCACTAGCGTCCGAGCAGTACTTC. Translated: CASSALASEQYF.

This chain links TRBV5-1 with TRBJ2-3; 14 bases map to TRBD2. The germline gives CDR1 SGHRS, CDR2 YFSETQ. J lost 5 bases, V lost 2 bases, and 4 bases had no gene match. CDR3 length equals 16 residues. The CDR3 is CASSFGTSGGGDTQYF. CDR3 DNA: TGCGCCAGCAGCTTTGGGACTAGCGGGGGTGGAGATACGCAGTATTTT.

This chain joins TRBV30 and TRBJ2-7; TRBD1 agrees at 7 bases. The germline gives CDR1 GTSNPN, CDR2 SVGIG (reference sequence). Trimming at V came to 3 bases and at J to 2 bases, leaving 4 bases not matched to a gene. The CDR3 runs 13 residues. CDR3 bases: TGTGCCTGGAGGGGGGACAGACCCTACGAGCAGTACTTC. Translated, it gives CAWRGDRPYEQYF.

J is TRBJ2-7 and V is TRBV19; D ambiguous. This CDR3 is built from 13 residues. Germline CDR1 is LNHDA and CDR2 is SQIVND (reference sequence). V was pared by 1 base and J by 3 bases, with 7 bases between. CDR3 loop: CASSIARGYEQYF. Written as DNA, the CDR3 is TGTGCCAGTAGTATAGCAAGAGGCTACGAGCAGTACTTC.

This clone appeared a few times. The J gene is TRBJ2-1, the V gene TRBV11-3; perhaps TRBD1 as D (6 bases). Germline CDR1 and CDR2: SGHNT and YENEEA. The CDR3 runs 14 residues. V shed 7 bases and J shed 7 bases, with 17 bases lying between them. The CDR3 DNA sequence: TGTGCCAGCACTTACAGGGTTCCTACTAATGAGCAGTTCTTC. This gives the protein CASTYRVPTNEQFF. The full variable domain, in which reference TRBV11-3 and TRBJ2-1 provide the parts outside the CDR3, is EAGVVQSPRYKIIEKKQPVAFWCNPISGHNTLYWYLQNLGQGPELLIRYENEEAVDDSQLPKDRFSAERLKGVDSTLKIQPAELGDSAVYLCASTYRVPTNEQFFGPGTRLTVL.

The rearrangement links TRBV30 to TRBJ2-3; 13 bases fit TRBD2. V trimming: 4 bases; J trimming: 6 bases; junction bases outside the gene matches: 22. This CDR3 is built from 20 residues. Germline V lookup: CDR1 GTSNPN, CDR2 SVGIG (reference sequence). The CDR3 here is CAWNQGLTSGRAREGDTQYF. As DNA, the CDR3 is TGTGCCTGGAATCAGGGCCTAACTAGCGGGAGGGCCCGGGAGGGGGATACGCAGTATTTT.

The chain is built from TRBV7-3 and TRBJ2-2, with 11 positions matching TRBD2. V gave up 2 bases and J gave up 6 bases; unmatched junction bases: 11. Looked up from germline, CDR1 is SGHTA and CDR2 is FQGTGA. The CDR3 runs 18 residues. The CDR3 coding sequence is TGTGCCAGCAGCTTAGGACTAGCGGGTGACAGCGTCTCCGGGGAGCTGTTTTTT. Residues: CASSLGLAGDSVSGELFF. The variable domain in full, with the rest retrieved from reference TRBV7-3 and TRBJ2-2, is GAGVSQTPSNKVTEKGKYVELRCDPISGHTALYWYRQSLGQGPEFLIYFQGTGAADDSGLPNDRFFAVRPEGSVSTLKIQRTERGDSAVYLCASSLGLAGDSVSGELFFGEGSRLTVL.

The chain employs TRBV18 and TRBJ1-1; TRBD1 matches at 8 bases. Germline CDR1 is KGHSH and CDR2 is LQKENI. Trimming at V came to 5 bases and at J to 1 base, leaving 9 bases not matched to a gene. The CDR3 is 16 residues long. CDR3 loop: CASSGSDREGNTEAFF. Here the CDR3 DNA reads TGTGCCAGCTCAGGTTCGGACAGGGAGGGGAACACTGAAGCTTTCTTT.

The rearrangement uses TRBV7-6 and TRBJ2-7; TRBD1 aligns across 8 bases. Germline values: CDR1 SGHVS, CDR2 FNYEAQ. Trimming took 1 base from V and 5 from J; bases not matched to a gene: 7. CDR3 size: 15 residues. The CDR3 nucleotides are TGTGCCAGCAGCTTAGTTTCCGGACAGGGTAACGAGCAGTACTTC. Its protein is CASSLVSGQGNEQYF.

The J gene is TRBJ1-5, the V gene TRBV19; the D is unclear. V lost 3 bases, J lost 1 base, and 16 bases lay in between. The CDR3 spans 17 residues. From germline, CDR1 is LNHDA and CDR2 SQIVND (reference sequence). The CDR3 DNA reads TGTGCCAGTAGTATGAGCAGGCTTCGTGGGAGCAATCAGCCCCAGCATTTT. This sequence encodes CASSMSRLRGSNQPQHF.

V and J are TRBV5-1 and TRBJ1-1, with TRBD1 identical over 10 bases. J was trimmed by 8 bases and V by 4 bases; bases with no gene match: 8. The CDR3 has 14 residues. Germline-derived CDR1 and CDR2 are SGHRS and YFSETQ. The CDR3 loop is CASSLALDRGEAFF. CDR3 coding DNA: TGCGCCAGCAGCCTAGCCTTGGACAGGGGGGAAGCTTTCTTT.

The DNA for the CDR3 is TGTGCCAGCAGCTTCGGGGACAGGGAGATCAATGAGCAGTTCTTC. This sequence encodes CASSFGDREINEQFF. J is TRBJ2-1 and V is TRBV7-3, with 9 positions matching TRBD1. The CDR3 has 15 residues. V dropped 3 bases and J dropped 6; count of bases not matched to a gene: 6. The germline V gene encodes CDR1 SGHTA and CDR2 FQGTGA.

This chain uses TRBV5-6 with TRBJ2-1, with 14 nucleotides matching TRBD2. Losses at the gene ends were 4 bases for V and 7 bases for J; bases not matched to a gene: 10. Germline lookup yields CDR1 SGHDT and CDR2 YYEEEE. The CDR3 sequence is 17 residues long. The CDR3 DNA reads TGTGCCAGCAGCCCCGGACTAGCGGGAGGAATAGGGAATGAGCAGTTCTTC. Translating gives CASSPGLAGGIGNEQFF.

In this sample, this clone turned up a few times. The chain employs TRBV5-1 and TRBJ2-1, with TRBD1 identical over 7 bases. This CDR3 contains 17 residues. Germline V gives CDR1 SGHRS, CDR2 YFSETQ. Trimming took 4 bases from V and 0 from J; bases not matched to a gene: 10. The CDR3, as DNA: TGCGCCAGCAGCAACCAGGGACAGACATTCTCCTACAATGAGCAGTTCTTC. Encoded protein: CASSNQGQTFSYNEQFF.

This clone was counted once. The chain carries TRBV7-2 and TRBJ1-2; D is undetermined. Germline CDR1 SGHTA, CDR2 FQGNSA. The V gene lost 5 bases and the J gene lost 0 bases, with 7 bases spanning the gap. The CDR3 length is 13 residues. CDR3 coding DNA: TGTGCCAGCAGCACTTTTCCTAACTATGGCTACACCTTC. Encoded protein: CASSTFPNYGYTF.

The chain recombines TRBV2 with TRBJ2-5, with D perhaps TRBD2 (7 bases). V was cut by 4 bases and J by 4 bases, with 10 bases left in between. CDR3 length equals 13 residues. Germline V lookup: CDR1 SNHLY, CDR2 FYNNEI. The CDR3: CASSARGAETQYF. The CDR3 region has the DNA TGTGCCAGCAGTGCCCGGGGGGCAGAGACCCAGTACTTC.

The V gene is TRBV7-9, the J gene TRBJ2-3; no clear D gene. Trimming took off 0 bases at V and 0 bases at J, with 4 bases between the two ends. Germline CDR1 reads SEHNR; CDR2 reads FQNEAQ (reference sequence). The CDR3 spans 14 residues. The CDR3 loop reads CASSLAQSTDTQYF. CDR3 bases: TGTGCCAGCAGCTTAGCACAGAGCACAGATACGCAGTATTTT. Complete variable domain (other parts from reference TRBV7-9 and TRBJ2-3): DTGVSQNPRHKITKRGQNVTFRCDPISEHNRLYWYRQTLGQGPEFLTYFQNEAQLEKSRLLSDRFSAERPKGSFSTLEIQRTEQGDSAMYLCASSLAQSTDTQYFGPGTRLTVL.

Only a few counts were recorded for this clone. The V call is TRBV11-2, the J call TRBJ2-5; TRBD1 aligns across 7 bases. J was trimmed by 3 bases and V by 5 bases; bases with no gene match: 3. CDR1 is SGHAT, CDR2 FQNNGV, per germline. The CDR3 sequence is 13 residues long. The CDR3 loop reads CASSLTGEETQYF. The CDR3 nucleotides are TGTGCCAGCAGCCTCACAGGGGAAGAGACCCAGTACTTC.

This clone turned up a few times. The rearrangement links TRBV18 to TRBJ2-7; D is perhaps TRBD2 (6 bases). CDR3 length equals 15 residues. V lost 4 bases to trimming and J lost 0 bases, with 13 bases between them. The V gene's germline CDR1 is KGHSH and CDR2 LQKENI. DNA for the CDR3: TGTGCCAGCTCACAAGGGGACGGGAGCTCCTACGAGCAGTACTTC. This encodes CASSQGDGSSYEQYF.

The J gene is TRBJ2-2, the V gene TRBV15, with TRBD2 matching over 7 bases. The V gene's germline CDR1 is LNHNV and CDR2 YYDKDF (reference sequence). CDR3 size: 17 residues. Unmatched junction bases numbered 7, after V lost 1 base and J lost 2 bases. The DNA for the CDR3 is TGTGCCACCAGCAGAGTGGGATCTAGCGGAAACACCGGGGAGCTGTTTTTT. Amino acid sequence: CATSRVGSSGNTGELFF.

Regarding this clone: One end of the junction fails to match germline, which may point to a read error. The chain links TRBV7-7 to TRBJ1-4, with 7 nucleotides matching TRBD1. The CDR3 runs to 15 residues. Germline loops: CDR1 SSHAT, CDR2 FNYEAQ (reference sequence). The CDR3 DNA is TGTGCTAGCAGCCTCGGGACAGCCAATAATGAAAAACTGTTTTTT. Its protein is CASSLGTANNEKLFF.

This chain joins TRBV5-1 and TRBJ2-7; a possible D gene is TRBD2 (5 bases). The germline V gene encodes CDR1 SGHRS and CDR2 YFSETQ. V lost 1 base and J 6 bases, leaving 11 bases between the germline ends. CDR3 length: 13 residues. The DNA for the CDR3 is TGCGCCAGCAGCTTGTTTGAGGGATCCGAGCAGTACTTC. It codes for CASSLFEGSEQYF.

The chain employs TRBV4-1 and TRBJ1-2, with 7 bases that match TRBD1. The CDR3 has 16 amino acids. V was pared by 0 bases and J by 4 bases, with 8 bases of the junction left unmatched. Germline-derived CDR1 and CDR2 are MGHRA and YSYEKL. Here the CDR3 DNA reads TGCGCCAGCAGCCAAGAGATGGGACAGAGGAGCTATGGCTACACCTTC. It is translated as CASSQEMGQRSYGYTF.